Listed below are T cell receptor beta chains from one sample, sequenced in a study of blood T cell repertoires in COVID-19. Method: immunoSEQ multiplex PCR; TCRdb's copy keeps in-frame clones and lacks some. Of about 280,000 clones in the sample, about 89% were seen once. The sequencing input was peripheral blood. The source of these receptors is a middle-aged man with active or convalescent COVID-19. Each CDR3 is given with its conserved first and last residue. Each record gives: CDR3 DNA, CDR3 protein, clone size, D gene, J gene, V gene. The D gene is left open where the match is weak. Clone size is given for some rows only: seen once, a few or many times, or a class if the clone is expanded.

DNA: TGTGCCAGCAGTTTATTTGGCGGGGGGGCGTGGGAGCAGTACTTC
CDR3: CASSLFGGGAWEQYF
size: few
D: TRBD2
J: TRBJ2-7
V: TRBV27

DNA: TGTGCCTGTGGGGGGATTACTGAAGCTTTCTTT
CDR3: CACGGITEAFF
size: few
D: .
J: TRBJ1-1
V: TRBV30

DNA: TGTGCCAGCATGTCTAGTGGCGGCCTGAGCTCCTATAATTCACCCCTCCACTTT
CDR3: CASMSSGGLSSYNSPLHF
size: .
D: .
J: TRBJ1-6
V: TRBV28

DNA: TGCGCCAGCAGCTTGGCCCCAGGGGGCGGGACAGATACGCAGTATTTT
CDR3: CASSLAPGGGTDTQYF
size: .
D: TRBD1
J: TRBJ2-3
V: TRBV5-1

DNA: TGTGCCAGCACAGCGGGGCTTGAAAAACTGTTTTTT
CDR3: CASTAGLEKLFF
size: .
D: .
J: TRBJ1-4
V: TRBV28

DNA: TGTGCCAGCAGTTACTTGTGGAGGGCGAACACCGGGGAGCTGTTTTTT
CDR3: CASSYLWRANTGELFF
size: .
D: .
J: TRBJ2-2
V: TRBV6-5

DNA: TGTGCCAGCAGCGACAGGGGGCCGAGGGGCTACACCTTC
CDR3: CASSDRGPRGYTF
size: .
D: TRBD1
J: TRBJ1-2
V: TRBV27

DNA: TGTGCCAGCAGCCAAGGTACAACAGGGCCCGGGGAGCTGTTTTTT
CDR3: CASSQGTTGPGELFF
size: .
D: .
J: TRBJ2-2
V: TRBV3-1/TRBV3-2

DNA: TGTGCCAGCAGCTTATATACCGCGGGAGGGCCGGATACGCAGTATTTT
CDR3: CASSLYTAGGPDTQYF
size: .
D: TRBD2
J: TRBJ2-3
V: TRBV7-6

DNA: TGTGCCAGTAGTATAGTAGGTCAGGGGATCAGCAATCAGCCCCAGCATTTT
CDR3: CASSIVGQGISNQPQHF
size: .
D: .
J: TRBJ1-5
V: TRBV19

DNA: TGCGCCAGCAGCCCCTTCGGGACAGGGAATTCACCCCTCCACTTT
CDR3: CASSPFGTGNSPLHF
size: once
D: TRBD1
J: TRBJ1-6
V: TRBV5-1

DNA: TGCAGCGTTCGCCTAGCGGGAGGAGGCCAAGAGACCCAGTACTTC
CDR3: CSVRLAGGGQETQYF
size: .
D: TRBD2
J: TRBJ2-5
V: TRBV29-1

DNA: TGTGCCAGCAGCAAAGTAACGGGACTAGCGAATGTAAAGGGGGAGCTGTTTTTT
CDR3: CASSKVTGLANVKGELFF
size: .
D: TRBD2
J: TRBJ2-2
V: TRBV7-8

DNA: TGTGCCAGCAGCTCGAACCGGGACAGGTCCTTTGAGTCCCAGCATTTT
CDR3: CASSSNRDRSFESQHF
size: .
D: TRBD1
J: TRBJ1-5
V: TRBV28

DNA: TGTGCCAGCAGCTGGGGCGTTGGGACAGGGATCAATGAGCAGTTCTTC
CDR3: CASSWGVGTGINEQFF
size: once
D: TRBD1
J: TRBJ2-1
V: TRBV5-6